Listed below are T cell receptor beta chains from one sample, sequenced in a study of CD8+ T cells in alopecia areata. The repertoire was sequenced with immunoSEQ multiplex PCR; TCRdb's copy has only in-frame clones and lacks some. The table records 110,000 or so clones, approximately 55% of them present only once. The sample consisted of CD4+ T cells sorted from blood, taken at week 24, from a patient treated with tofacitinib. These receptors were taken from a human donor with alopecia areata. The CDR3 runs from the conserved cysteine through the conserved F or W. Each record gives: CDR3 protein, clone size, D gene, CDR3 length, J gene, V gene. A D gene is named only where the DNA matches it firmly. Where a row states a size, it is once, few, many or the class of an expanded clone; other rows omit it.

CASSQEHGIGQYF NA NA 13 TRBJ2-7 TRBV9
CASSPRASGYGYTF NA NA 14 TRBJ1-2 TRBV18
CASSLLSGNTIYF NA NA 13 TRBJ1-3 TRBV7-9
CASSPMAGTPKDYGYTF NA NA 17 TRBJ1-2 TRBV4-1
CASNPLSGGNQETQYF NA TRBD2 16 TRBJ2-5 TRBV5-1
CASSLRAWAGEGVF NA TRBD2 14 TRBJ2-1 TRBV5-4
CASSLERGGLGNSYNEQFF medium-sized TRBD2 19 TRBJ2-1 TRBV11-3
CASRGGVSETQYF NA NA 13 TRBJ2-5 TRBV6-1
CASSRTIQYGYTF NA NA 13 TRBJ1-2 TRBV6-5
CSVTLTGGNYGYTF NA TRBD1 14 TRBJ1-2 TRBV29-1
CASMSGRLSTEAFF NA NA 14 TRBJ1-1 TRBV4-3
CASSLYRGGYTF NA NA 12 TRBJ1-2 TRBV11-2
CASSQDTGGAVYEQFF NA TRBD2 16 TRBJ2-1 TRBV4-2
CASSLGSGGIISSGTQYF NA TRBD2 18 TRBJ2-5 TRBV27
CASSYSETVTDTQYF NA NA 15 TRBJ2-3 TRBV6-5
CASSSWYEQYF NA NA 11 TRBJ2-7 TRBV6-1
CASSRGAGSDGYGYTF NA NA 16 TRBJ1-2 TRBV7-9
CASAGTGSSYNEQFF few NA 15 TRBJ2-1 TRBV7-3
CATSRDYSQPQHF NA NA 13 TRBJ1-5 TRBV15
CASSEGSYEQYF NA NA 12 TRBJ2-7 TRBV2
CASSFRPSGANVLTF NA NA 15 TRBJ2-6 TRBV11-2
CASSLLGENYGYTF NA NA 14 TRBJ1-2 TRBV5-6
CATWGEQYF once NA 9 TRBJ2-7 TRBV25-1
CASSSAAGAGEQYF NA NA 14 TRBJ2-7 TRBV7-2
CASSAGRHKETQYF NA NA 14 TRBJ2-5 TRBV5-1
CASTLSDGFGGRLGQPQHF few NA 19 TRBJ1-5 TRBV23-1